This entry lists 20 T cell receptor beta chains sequenced from one sample in a study of OX40 agonist ivuxolimab in advanced cancers. Clones were sequenced by immunoSEQ multiplex PCR, and TCRdb holds only the in-frame ones, with some missing. The data hold around 30,000 clones, with about 80% observed a single time. The material was CD4+ or CD8+ T cells sorted from blood, obtained in a trial of the OX40 agonist ivuxolimab. The receptors shown here come from an adult with an advanced solid tumor such as melanoma, head and neck, liver or kidney cancer.

The J gene is TRBJ2-3, the V gene TRBV7-9; D perhaps matches TRBD1 (6 bases). This CDR3 is built from 15 residues. The ends were cut back, 5 bases at V and 4 bases at J, with 16 bases in the middle. Germline CDR1 reads SEHNR; CDR2 reads FQNEAQ (reference sequence). The CDR3 coding sequence is TGTGCCAGCAGCCCCAGGGGCAGGGAACCAGATACGCAGTATTTT. Amino acid sequence: CASSPRGREPDTQYF.

The chain carries TRBV29-1 and TRBJ1-2; 8 bases line up with TRBD1. CDR1 and CDR2 from the germline V gene are SQVTM and ANQGSEA. This CDR3 comprises 13 residues. V lost 7 bases to trimming and J lost 5 bases; unmatched junction nucleotides: 9. In DNA, the CDR3 is TGCAGCGCACCGACAGGGGCCCAATATGGCTACACCTTC. Its protein product is CSAPTGAQYGYTF.

The genes are TRBV4-1 and TRBJ2-2; no reliable D call. Trimming removed 1 base at V and 6 bases at J, with 9 bases between. The CDR3 consists of 14 residues. Per germline, CDR1 MGHRA and CDR2 YSYEKL. The CDR3 sequence: CASSQVNRAGELFF. CDR3 coding DNA: TGCGCCAGCAGCCAAGTGAATAGGGCCGGGGAGCTGTTTTTT.

The chain has TRBV6-6 and TRBJ2-3; weak D call: TRBD2 (5 bases). Germline V CDR1 and CDR2: MNHNY, SVGAGI (reference sequence). The CDR3 spans 13 residues. The CDR3 is CYVGRASTDTQYF. The CDR3 DNA is TGTTACGTAGGGCGGGCTAGCACAGATACGCAGTATTTT.

Sample share makes this clone medium-sized (0.01 to 0.1%). The gene calls are TRBV19 and TRBJ2-1; D gene uncertain. This CDR3 comprises 14 residues. Trimming took off 7 bases at V and 9 bases at J, with 19 bases between the two ends. Germline loops: CDR1 LNHDA, CDR2 SQIVND (reference sequence). The CDR3 loop is CASNLVGQAGEQFF. The CDR3 DNA is TGTGCCAGTAACTTGGTAGGCCAAGCCGGTGAGCAGTTCTTC.

This chain connects TRBV9 to TRBJ2-3; D possibly corresponds to TRBD2 (6 bases). This CDR3 has 18 residues. Between the trimmed V and J ends, which lost 4 bases and 0 bases, there was a span of 21 bases. Germline-derived CDR1 and CDR2 are SGDLS and YYNGEE. Here the CDR3 DNA reads TGTGCCAGCAGCTCGGGGACTGCAGGGTCTTCTAGCACAGATACGCAGTATTTT. It is translated as CASSSGTAGSSSTDTQYF.

The V call is TRBV4-1, the J call TRBJ2-7, with D uncertain. The V end lost 0 bases, the J end lost 2 bases, and 8 bases lay between the germline ends. CDR1 and CDR2 (germline): MGHRA, YSYEKL. The CDR3 totals 14 residues. The CDR3 nucleotides read TGCGCCAGCAGCCAAGAAACGAATGCCTACGAGCAGTACTTC. Protein: CASSQETNAYEQYF.

The V and J genes are TRBV4-3 and TRBJ2-6; 9 bases map to TRBD2. Germline V gene data show CDR1 as LGHNA and CDR2 as YSLEER. CDR3 length equals 16 residues. Unmatched junction bases numbered 0, after V lost 1 base and J lost 2 bases. CDR3: CASSQGGGAGANVLTF. The DNA for the CDR3 is TGCGCCAGCAGCCAAGGCGGGGGGGCTGGGGCCAACGTCCTGACTTTC.

This chain joins TRBV27 and TRBJ1-5; 12 bases are a match to TRBD1. V was clipped by 5 bases and J by 6 bases; unmatched bases: 8. Germline CDR1 MNHEY, CDR2 SMNVEV (reference sequence). The CDR3 has 16 amino acids. The CDR3: CASSLTGTGGGQPQHF. In DNA, the CDR3 is TGTGCCAGCAGTCTGACCGGGACAGGGGGCGGTCAGCCCCAGCATTTT.

The J gene is TRBJ2-1, the V gene TRBV25-1; 12 positions match TRBD1. This CDR3 is 13 amino acids long. V trimming: 9 bases; J trimming: 6 bases; junction bases outside the gene matches: 3. CDR1 and CDR2 (germline): MGHDK, SYGVNS. Here the CDR3 DNA reads TGTGCCAGTGGGGGACAGGGGGCCAATGAGCAGTTCTTC. It yields the protein CASGGQGANEQFF. The full variable domain, its missing parts supplied by reference TRBV25-1 and TRBJ2-1, is EADIYQTPRYLVIGTGKKITLECSQTMGHDKMYWYQQDPGMELHLIHYSYGVNSTEKGDLSSESTVSRIRTEHFPLTLESARPSHTSQYLCASGGQGANEQFFGPGTRLTVL.

The chain uses TRBV11-2 and TRBJ2-7; the match to TRBD2 covers 11 bases. V shed 4 bases and J 2 bases; nucleotides not matched to a gene: 7. Germline V gene data show CDR1 as SGHAT and CDR2 as FQNNGV. The CDR3 has 16 amino acids. CDR3 coding DNA: TGTGCCAGCAGCTCGTGGGCTAGCGGGGGGACCTACGAGCAGTACTTC. Protein sequence: CASSSWASGGTYEQYF.

The gene calls are TRBV11-2 and TRBJ2-7; TRBD2 might be the D (6 bases). V was pared by 5 bases and J by 2 bases, with 13 bases between. CDR1 is SGHAT and CDR2 is FQNNGV in the germline V gene. There are 14 residues in the CDR3. CDR3 DNA sequence: TGTGCCAGCAGCCCGCGGGATTTCGCCTACGAGCAGTACTTC. This gives the protein CASSPRDFAYEQYF.

This rearrangement joins TRBV7-9 to TRBJ2-3; D perhaps matches TRBD2 (5 bases). Trimming removed 4 bases from V and 5 bases from J, with 10 bases in between. This CDR3 region has 13 residues. Germline CDR1 and CDR2: SEHNR and FQNEAQ (reference sequence). CDR3 region: CASSSTGLDTQYF. CDR3 DNA sequence: TGTGCCAGCAGCTCAACCGGACTAGATACGCAGTATTTT.

V gene TRBV4-1 combines with J gene TRBJ2-3, with D perhaps TRBD1 or TRBD2 (6 bases each). Deletions cut 1 base from V and 0 bases from J, with 17 bases between. The CDR3 totals 18 residues. The V gene's germline CDR1 is MGHRA and CDR2 YSYEKL. CDR3 protein: CASSQVAGHDLSTDTQYF. As DNA, the CDR3 is TGCGCCAGCAGCCAAGTGGCGGGACATGACCTTAGCACAGATACGCAGTATTTT.

This chain connects TRBV19 to TRBJ2-2; possibly TRBD1 or TRBD2 for D (5 bases each). The germline V and J ends were trimmed by 11 bases and 5 bases, with 15 bases remaining between them. CDR3 length equals 13 residues. The V gene's germline CDR1 is LNHDA and CDR2 SQIVND (reference sequence). CDR3 DNA sequence: TGTGCCCTTGGGGACCTAAGGACCGGGGAGCTGTTTTTT. Protein product: CALGDLRTGELFF.

The chain links TRBV7-9 to TRBJ1-1; TRBD1 might be the D (5 bases). Germline CDR1 SEHNR, CDR2 FQNEAQ (reference sequence). Trimming removed 3 bases from V and 2 bases from J, with 10 bases in between. The CDR3 covers 14 residues. For the CDR3, the DNA is TGTGCCAGCAGCTTCAGGGAGACAAACACTGAAGCTTTCTTT. It translates to CASSFRETNTEAFF.

This clone was observed once. This chain's CDR3 is CASSQGLAGGPHEQFF. The CDR3 bases are TGCGCCAGCAGCCAGGGACTAGCGGGGGGGCCCCATGAGCAGTTCTTC. The rearrangement joins TRBV4-1 to TRBJ2-1, with TRBD2 matching over 16 bases. The CDR3 runs to 16 residues. V gave up 3 bases and J gave up 8 bases; unmatched junction bases: 4. Germline V gene lookup returns CDR1 MGHRA and CDR2 YSYEKL.

This clone was picked up a small number of times. J is TRBJ1-6 and V is TRBV5-5; D ambiguous. The CDR3 length is 12 residues. V shed 4 bases and J shed 9 bases, with 8 bases lying between them. Germline V gene lookup returns CDR1 SGHKS and CDR2 YYEKEE (reference sequence). The CDR3 sequence is CASSVGLSPLHF. The CDR3 DNA reads as TGTGCCAGCAGCGTAGGGCTTTCACCCCTCCACTTT.

This chain uses TRBV7-9 with TRBJ2-1; tentatively, D is TRBD2 (6 bases). In germline, CDR1 is SEHNR, CDR2 FQNEAQ (reference sequence). Trimming took 0 bases from V and 1 from J, leaving 7 bases between them. The CDR3 extends over 15 amino acids. The DNA for the CDR3 is TGTGCCAGCAGCTTAGCCGGGACTTCCTACAATGAGCAGTTCTTC. It translates to CASSLAGTSYNEQFF.

A few counts support this clone. The rearrangement links TRBV5-6 to TRBJ1-5; tentative D call: TRBD1 (5 bases). This CDR3 has 14 residues. The ends were cut back, 1 base at V and 11 bases at J, with 16 bases in the middle. Germline V gives CDR1 SGHDT, CDR2 YYEEEE. CDR3 region: CASSLSLGGGTQHF. CDR3 DNA sequence: TGTGCCAGCAGCTTGAGTCTCGGGGGGGGGACCCAGCATTTT.